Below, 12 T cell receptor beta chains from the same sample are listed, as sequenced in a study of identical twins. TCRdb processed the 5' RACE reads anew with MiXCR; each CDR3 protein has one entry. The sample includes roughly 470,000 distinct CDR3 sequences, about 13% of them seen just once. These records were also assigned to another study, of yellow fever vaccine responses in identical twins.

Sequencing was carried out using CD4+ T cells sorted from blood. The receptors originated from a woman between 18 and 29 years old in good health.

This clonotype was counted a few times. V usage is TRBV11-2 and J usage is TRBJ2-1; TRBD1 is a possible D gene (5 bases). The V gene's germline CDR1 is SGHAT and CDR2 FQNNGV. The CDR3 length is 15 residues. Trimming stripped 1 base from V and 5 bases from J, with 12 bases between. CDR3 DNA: TGTGCCAGCAGCTTAGCGGTAGTGGGGCACAATGAGCAGTTCTTC. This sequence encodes CASSLAVVGHNEQFF.

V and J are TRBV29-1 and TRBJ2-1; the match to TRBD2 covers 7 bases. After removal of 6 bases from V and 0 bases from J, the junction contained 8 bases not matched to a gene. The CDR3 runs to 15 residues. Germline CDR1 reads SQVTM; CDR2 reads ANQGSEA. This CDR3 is CSVLGLTSSYNEQFF. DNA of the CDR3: TGCAGCGTGCTGGGACTAACGAGCTCCTACAATGAGCAGTTCTTC.

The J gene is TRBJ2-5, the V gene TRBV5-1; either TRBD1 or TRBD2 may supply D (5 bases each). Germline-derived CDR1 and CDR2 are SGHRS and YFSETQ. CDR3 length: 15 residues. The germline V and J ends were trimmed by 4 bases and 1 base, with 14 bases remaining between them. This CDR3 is CASSPRRTFQETQYF. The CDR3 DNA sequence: TGCGCCAGCAGCCCGAGGAGGACATTCCAAGAGACCCAGTACTTC.

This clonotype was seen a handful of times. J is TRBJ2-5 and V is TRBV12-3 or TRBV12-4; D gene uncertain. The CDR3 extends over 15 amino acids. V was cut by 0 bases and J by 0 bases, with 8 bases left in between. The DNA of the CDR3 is TGTGCCAGCAGTTTAGCATTAGGTTACCAAGAGACCCAGTACTTC. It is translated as CASSLALGYQETQYF.

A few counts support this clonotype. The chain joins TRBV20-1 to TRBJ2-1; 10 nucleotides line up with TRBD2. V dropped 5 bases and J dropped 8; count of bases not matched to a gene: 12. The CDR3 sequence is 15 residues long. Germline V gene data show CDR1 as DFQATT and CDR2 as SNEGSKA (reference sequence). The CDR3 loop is CSAGGQLAGVDEQFF. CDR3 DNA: TGCAGTGCTGGTGGGCAGCTAGCGGGAGTGGATGAGCAGTTCTTC.

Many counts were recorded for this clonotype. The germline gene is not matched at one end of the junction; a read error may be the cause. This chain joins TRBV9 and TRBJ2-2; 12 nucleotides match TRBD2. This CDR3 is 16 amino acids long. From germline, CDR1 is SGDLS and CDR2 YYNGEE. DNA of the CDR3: TGTGCCAGCAGTGTAGGACTAGCGGGAAACACCGGGGAGCTGTTTTTT. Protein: CASSVGLAGNTGELFF.

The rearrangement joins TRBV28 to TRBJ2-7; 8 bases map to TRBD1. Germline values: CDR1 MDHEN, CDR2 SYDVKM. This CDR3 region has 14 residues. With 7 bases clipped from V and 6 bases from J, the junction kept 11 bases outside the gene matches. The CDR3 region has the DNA TGTGCCAGCAACGGACAGGGACTCCCCCTCGAGCAGTACTTC. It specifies CASNGQGLPLEQYF.

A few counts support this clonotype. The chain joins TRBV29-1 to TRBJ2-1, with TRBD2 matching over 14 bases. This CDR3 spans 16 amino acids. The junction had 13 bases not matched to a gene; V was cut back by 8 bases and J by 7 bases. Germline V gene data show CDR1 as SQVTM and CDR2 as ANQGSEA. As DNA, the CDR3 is TGCAGCCCGAGGACTAGCGGGAGGAAGACATGTAATGAGCAGTTCTTC. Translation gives CSPRTSGRKTCNEQFF.

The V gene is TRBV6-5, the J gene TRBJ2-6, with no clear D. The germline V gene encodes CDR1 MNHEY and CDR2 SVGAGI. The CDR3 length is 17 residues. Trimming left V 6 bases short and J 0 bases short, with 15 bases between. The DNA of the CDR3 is TGTGCCAGCAGCTTCTCGAGTCCCGACTCTGGGGCCAACGTCCTGACTTTC. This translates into CASSFSSPDSGANVLTF.

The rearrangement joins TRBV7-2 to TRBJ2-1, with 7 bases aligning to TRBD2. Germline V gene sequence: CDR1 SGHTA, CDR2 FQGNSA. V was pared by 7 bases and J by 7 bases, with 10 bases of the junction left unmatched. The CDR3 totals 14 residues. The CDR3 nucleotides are TGTGCCAGCACGGCGAGCGGGGATCAAAATGAGCAGTTCTTC. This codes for CASTASGDQNEQFF.

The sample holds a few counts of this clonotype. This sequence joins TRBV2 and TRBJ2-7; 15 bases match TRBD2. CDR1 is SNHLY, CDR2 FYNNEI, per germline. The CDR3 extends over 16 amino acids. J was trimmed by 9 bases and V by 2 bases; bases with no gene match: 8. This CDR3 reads CASSESWTSGGARQYF. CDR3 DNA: TGTGCCAGCAGTGAATCCTGGACTAGCGGGGGGGCCCGGCAGTACTTC.

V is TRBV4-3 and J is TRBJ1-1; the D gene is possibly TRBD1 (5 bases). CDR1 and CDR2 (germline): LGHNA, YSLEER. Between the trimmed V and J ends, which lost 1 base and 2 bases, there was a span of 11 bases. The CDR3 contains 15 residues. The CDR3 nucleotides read TGCGCCAGCAGCCAAGGTGGGGCCGGAAACACTGAAGCTTTCTTT. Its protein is CASSQGGAGNTEAFF.